Listed below are T cell receptor beta chains from one sample, sequenced in a study of early T cells in non-severe SARS-CoV-2 infection. Each CDR3 protein gets one entry after TCRdb re-called the 5' RACE reads with MiXCR. In the table there are more than 65,000 distinct CDR3 sequences, approximately 14% of which are singletons. Source: whole blood, taken at baseline. These TCRs come from an adult who was a healthcare worker with PCR-confirmed SARS-CoV-2 infection or an uninfected control (not recorded which). Each CDR3 is given with its conserved first and last residue. D genes are given only for firm matches. Not all rows give a size; the values are once, few, many and, for expanded clones, a class.

DNA,CDR3,D,size,J,V
TGTGCCAGCAGCAAACTAAGCGGGGGCGACTATGGCTACACCTTC,CASSKLSGGDYGYTF,-,few,TRBJ1-2,TRBV21-1
TGTGCCAGCAAAGCGGGACTAGTAGCCGGGGAGCTGTTTTTT,CASKAGLVAGELFF,TRBD2,-,TRBJ2-2,TRBV7-2
TGTGCCAGCAGCTTAGGCGCCAGTAACACTGAAGCTTTCTTT,CASSLGASNTEAFF,-,few,TRBJ1-1,TRBV7-9
TGCAGACCGCGTGTCAGCTCCTACAATGAGCAGTTCTTC,CRPRVSSYNEQFF,-,-,TRBJ2-1,TRBV20-1
TGTGCCAGCAGGCGAGGGGGAGAGACCCAGTACTTC,CASRRGGETQYF,-,few,TRBJ2-5,TRBV25-1
TGTGCCAGCTTCAAGAGCGCCGCTAGCACAGATACGCAGTATTTT,CASFKSAASTDTQYF,-,-,TRBJ2-3,TRBV18
TGTGCCAGCAGCCAAGAGTCAGGCTTGGCCTTC,CASSQESGLAF,-,few,TRBJ2-5,TRBV3-1
TGCAGTGTTGGGCTAGCGGGCACCGGGGAGCTGTTTTTT,CSVGLAGTGELFF,TRBD2,-,TRBJ2-2,TRBV20-1
TGTGCCAGCCTCACCCCAGGGAGTCCGTATGGCTACACCTTC,CASLTPGSPYGYTF,-,many,TRBJ1-2,TRBV6-6
TGTGCCAGCAGTCCCCTCCCCAGGGGGAGGGGGCAGTTCTTC,CASSPLPRGRGQFF,-,-,TRBJ2-1,TRBV6-2/TRBV6-3
TGTGCCAGCAGTGAAAGGCTGATAGCTTTAACGGACTTC,CASSERLIALTDF,-,-,TRBJ2-4,TRBV6-1
TGTGCCAGCAGTGAAATAAAACCGGGACAGGGATTTACTGAGCAGTTCTTC,CASSEIKPGQGFTEQFF,TRBD1,many,TRBJ2-1,TRBV28
TGTGCCAGCAGTAGGGACGGGACTAGCGGGAGGGGTGAGACCCAGTACTTC,CASSRDGTSGRGETQYF,TRBD2,many,TRBJ2-5,TRBV7-3
TGTGCCAGCTTCGACGGGGGTTACGAGCAGTACTTC,CASFDGGYEQYF,-,many,TRBJ2-7,TRBV6-1
TGTGCCAGCAGTTTGCGCCGAGGTAGCACAGATACGCAGTATTTT,CASSLRRGSTDTQYF,-,few,TRBJ2-3,TRBV27